This T cell receptor (beta chain) was captured by sequencing in a study of blood T cell repertoires in COVID-19. The overall study: Italy, Spain and the United States were the sources of the convalescent and acute COVID-19 samples. T cells, B-cell-depleted T cells, or PBMCs provided the cDNA or gDNA that served as material.

The V gene lost 6 bases and the J gene lost 2 bases, with 10 bases spanning the gap. The CDR3 is 13 amino acids. As handled by the study authors: The assay estimated nucleated cells by amplifying reference gene primers. TCRdb's table, derived via immunoSEQ multiplex PCR, lists solely in-frame clones and lacks some. Clone size and V and J calls were adopted from that table, with D and trimming inferred from the DNA. The sample holds hundreds of thousands of clones; approximately 90% are singletons and the top ten take approximately 2%. In assigning cohorts, the study relied on participant-reported clinical history.

Input material: PBMCs or T cells enriched from blood (not recorded which). V gene TRBV12-3 or TRBV12-4 combines with J gene TRBJ1-2; D not certain. The receptor was derived from a woman aged 60 to 75 in a cohort exposed to, infected with or recovered from COVID-19 (not recorded which). CDR3 coding DNA: TGTGCCAGCAGACAGACGGGGAACTATGGCTACACCTTC. Its translation is CASRQTGNYGYTF.